These 2 T cell receptor beta chains were sequenced from one sample in a study of vaccination and CD4 T cells after COVID-19. These receptors' antigens are unknown. The assay that was used to sequence DNA from cultured CD4+ T cells was the Oncomine TCR Beta short-read assay. MiXCR, applied by TCRdb to the PCR reads, yields one record per CDR3 protein. The sample contains almost 20,000 distinct CDR3 sequences, about four fifths of which appear only once. Treatment specified: approximately nine-day PBMC culture with coronavirus spike peptide pools or control peptides (ViraFEST assay). The material sequenced was CD4+ T cells from blood, cultured in vitro, taken after SARS-CoV-2 vaccination. These receptors came from a human donor who received a COVID-19 vaccine.

The table lists this clonotype with a few counts. V is TRBV21-1 and J is TRBJ1-4. TRBV21-1 is labeled a pseudogene. This CDR3 region has 16 residues. CDR3 sequence reads: CASSKGTVETNEKLFF. DNA of the CDR3: TGTGCCAGCAGCAAAGGGACAGTTGAGACTAATGAAAAACTGTTTTTT.

The chain is built from TRBV30 and TRBJ1-2; D unclear. The V gene's germline CDR1 is GTSNPN and CDR2 SVGIG (reference sequence). There are 15 residues in the CDR3. The germline V and J ends were trimmed by 4 bases and 4 bases, with 19 bases remaining between them. The CDR3 reads CAWTPSRRKAYGYTF. The DNA of the CDR3 is TGTGCCTGGACCCCCTCTCGACGGAAGGCCTATGGCTACACCTTC.